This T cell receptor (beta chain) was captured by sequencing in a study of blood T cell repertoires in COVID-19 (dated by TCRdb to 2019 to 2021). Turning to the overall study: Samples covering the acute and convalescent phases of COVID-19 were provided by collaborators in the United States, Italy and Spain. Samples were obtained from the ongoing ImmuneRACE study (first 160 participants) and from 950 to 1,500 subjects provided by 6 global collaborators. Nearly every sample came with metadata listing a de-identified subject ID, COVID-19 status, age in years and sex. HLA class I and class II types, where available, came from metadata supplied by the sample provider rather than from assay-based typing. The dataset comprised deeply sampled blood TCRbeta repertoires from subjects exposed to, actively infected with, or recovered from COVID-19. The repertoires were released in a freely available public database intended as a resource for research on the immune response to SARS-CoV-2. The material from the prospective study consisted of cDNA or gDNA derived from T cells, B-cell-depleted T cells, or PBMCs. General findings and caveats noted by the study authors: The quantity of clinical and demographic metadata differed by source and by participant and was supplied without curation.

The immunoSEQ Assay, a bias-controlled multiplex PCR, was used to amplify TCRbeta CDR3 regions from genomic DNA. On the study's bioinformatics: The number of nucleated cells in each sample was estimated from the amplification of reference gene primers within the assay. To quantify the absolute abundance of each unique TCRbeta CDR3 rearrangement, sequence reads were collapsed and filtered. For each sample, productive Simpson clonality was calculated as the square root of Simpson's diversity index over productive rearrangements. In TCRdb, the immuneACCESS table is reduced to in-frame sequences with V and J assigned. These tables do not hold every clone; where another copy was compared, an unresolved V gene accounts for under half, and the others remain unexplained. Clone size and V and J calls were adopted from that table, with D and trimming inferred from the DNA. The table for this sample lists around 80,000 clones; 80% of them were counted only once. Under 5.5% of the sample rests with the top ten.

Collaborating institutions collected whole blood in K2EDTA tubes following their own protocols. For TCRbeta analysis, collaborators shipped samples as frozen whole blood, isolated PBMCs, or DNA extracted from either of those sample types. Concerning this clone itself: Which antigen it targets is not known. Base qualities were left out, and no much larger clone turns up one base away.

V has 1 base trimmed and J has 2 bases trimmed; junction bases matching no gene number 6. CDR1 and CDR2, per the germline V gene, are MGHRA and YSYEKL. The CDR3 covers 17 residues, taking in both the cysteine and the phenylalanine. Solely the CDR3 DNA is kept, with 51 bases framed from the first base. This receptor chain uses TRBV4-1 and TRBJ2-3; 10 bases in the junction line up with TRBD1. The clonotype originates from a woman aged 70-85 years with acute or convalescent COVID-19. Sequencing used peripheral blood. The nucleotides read TGCGCCAGCAGCCAAGGCCCGGGACAGGGGCCCACAGATACGCAGTATTTT. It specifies CASSQGPGQGPTDTQYF.